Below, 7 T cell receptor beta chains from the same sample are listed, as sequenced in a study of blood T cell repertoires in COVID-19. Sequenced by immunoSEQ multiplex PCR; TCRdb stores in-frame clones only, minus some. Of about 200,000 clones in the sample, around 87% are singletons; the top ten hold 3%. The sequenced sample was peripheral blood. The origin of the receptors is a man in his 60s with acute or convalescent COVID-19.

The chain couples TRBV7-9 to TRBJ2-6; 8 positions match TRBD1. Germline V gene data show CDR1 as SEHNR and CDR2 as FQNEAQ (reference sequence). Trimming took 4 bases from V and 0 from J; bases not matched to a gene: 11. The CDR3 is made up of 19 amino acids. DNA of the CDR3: TGTGCCAGCAGCTCACAATTCGGGACAGGTATCTCTGGGGCCAACGTCCTGACTTTC. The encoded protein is CASSSQFGTGISGANVLTF.

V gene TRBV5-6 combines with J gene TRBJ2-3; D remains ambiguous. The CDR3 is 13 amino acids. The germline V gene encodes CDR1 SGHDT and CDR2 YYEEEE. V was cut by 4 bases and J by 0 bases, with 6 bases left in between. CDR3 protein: CASSHTSTDTQYF. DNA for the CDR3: TGTGCCAGCAGCCACACCAGCACAGATACGCAGTATTTT. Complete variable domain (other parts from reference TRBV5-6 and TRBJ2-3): DAGVTQSPTHLIKTRGQQVTLRCSPKSGHDTVSWYQQALGQGPQFIFQYYEEEERQRGNFPDRFSGHQFPNYSSELNVNALLLGDSALYLCASSHTSTDTQYFGPGTRLTVL.

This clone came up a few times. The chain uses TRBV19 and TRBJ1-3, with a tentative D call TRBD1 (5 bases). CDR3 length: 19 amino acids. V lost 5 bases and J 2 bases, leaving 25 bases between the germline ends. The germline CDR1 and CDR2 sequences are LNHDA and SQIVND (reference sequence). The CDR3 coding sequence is TGTGCCAGTAGTGGAGACAGTCCCGGAGTATTGAGTGCTGGAAACACCATATATTTT. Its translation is CASSGDSPGVLSAGNTIYF.

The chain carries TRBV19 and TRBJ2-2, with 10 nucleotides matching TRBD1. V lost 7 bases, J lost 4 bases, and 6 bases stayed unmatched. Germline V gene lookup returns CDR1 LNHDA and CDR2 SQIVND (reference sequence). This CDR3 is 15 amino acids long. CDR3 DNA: TGTGCCAGTAAATTAGGGACAGGGGCCACCGGGGAGCTGTTTTTT. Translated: CASKLGTGATGELFF.

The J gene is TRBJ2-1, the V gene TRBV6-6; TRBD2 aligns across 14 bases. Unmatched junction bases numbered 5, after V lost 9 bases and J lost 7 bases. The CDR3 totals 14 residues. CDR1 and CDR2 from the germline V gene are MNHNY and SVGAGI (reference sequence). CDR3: CASRGTSGGNEQFF. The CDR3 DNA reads TGTGCCAGTAGAGGGACTAGCGGGGGAAATGAGCAGTTCTTC.

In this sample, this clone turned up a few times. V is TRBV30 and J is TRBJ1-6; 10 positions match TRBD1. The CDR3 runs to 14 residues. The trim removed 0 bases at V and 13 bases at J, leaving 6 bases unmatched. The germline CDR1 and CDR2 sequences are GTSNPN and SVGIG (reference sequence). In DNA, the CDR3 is TGTGCCTGGAGTGTAGGGACAGGGGTGGACCCCCTCCACTTT. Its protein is CAWSVGTGVDPLHF.

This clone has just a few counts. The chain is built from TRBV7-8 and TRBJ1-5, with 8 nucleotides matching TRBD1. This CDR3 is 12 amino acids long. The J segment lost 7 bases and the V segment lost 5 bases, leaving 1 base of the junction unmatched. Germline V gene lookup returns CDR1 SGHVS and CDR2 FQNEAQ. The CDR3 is CASSQGAQPQHF. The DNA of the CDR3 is TGTGCCAGCAGCCAGGGGGCGCAGCCCCAGCATTTT.